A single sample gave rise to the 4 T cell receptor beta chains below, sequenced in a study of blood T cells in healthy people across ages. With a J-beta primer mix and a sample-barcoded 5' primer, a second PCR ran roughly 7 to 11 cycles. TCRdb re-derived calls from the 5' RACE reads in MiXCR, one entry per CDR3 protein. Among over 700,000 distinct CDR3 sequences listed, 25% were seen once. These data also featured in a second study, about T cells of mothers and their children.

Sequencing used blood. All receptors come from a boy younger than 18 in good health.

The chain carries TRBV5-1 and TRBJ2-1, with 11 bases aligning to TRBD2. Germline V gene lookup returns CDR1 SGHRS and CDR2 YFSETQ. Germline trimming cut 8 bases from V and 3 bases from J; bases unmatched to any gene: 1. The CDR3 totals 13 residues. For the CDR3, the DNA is TGCGCCAGGGGACTAGCGGTCTACAATGAGCAGTTCTTC. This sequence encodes CARGLAVYNEQFF.

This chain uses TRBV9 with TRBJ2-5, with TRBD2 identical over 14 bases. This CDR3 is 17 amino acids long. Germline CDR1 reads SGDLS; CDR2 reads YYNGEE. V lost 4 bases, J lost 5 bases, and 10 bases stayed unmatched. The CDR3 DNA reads TGTGCCAGCAGCACCGGGACTAGCGGGGGTTTGTGGGAGACCCAGTACTTC. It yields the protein CASSTGTSGGLWETQYF.

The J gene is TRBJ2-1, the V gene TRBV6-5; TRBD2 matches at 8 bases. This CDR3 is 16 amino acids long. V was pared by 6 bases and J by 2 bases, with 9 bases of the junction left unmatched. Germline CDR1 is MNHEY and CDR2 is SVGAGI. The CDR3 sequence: CASSRDSGIAYNEQFF. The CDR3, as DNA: TGTGCCAGCAGCCGAGATAGCGGGATCGCCTACAATGAGCAGTTCTTC.

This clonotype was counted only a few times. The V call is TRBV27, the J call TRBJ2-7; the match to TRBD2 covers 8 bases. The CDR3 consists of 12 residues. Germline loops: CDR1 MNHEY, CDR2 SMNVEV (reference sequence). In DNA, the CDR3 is TGTGCAACGGGGGGGTACTACTACGAGCAGTACTTC. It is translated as CATGGYYYEQYF.